Listed below are T cell receptor beta chains from one sample, sequenced in a study of blood T cell repertoires in COVID-19. Clones were sequenced by immunoSEQ multiplex PCR, and TCRdb holds only the in-frame ones, with some missing. The sample lists around 270,000 clones, about 89% occurring once. The specimen was peripheral blood. The receptors come from a man aged 40-50 years with acute or convalescent COVID-19. The CDR3 runs from the conserved cysteine through the conserved F or W. A D gene is named only where the DNA matches it firmly. A row's size may be missing; if present it is once, few, many or a size class.

J,D,size,V,DNA,CDR3
TRBJ1-2,TRBD1,-,TRBV6-5,TGTGCCAGCAGAAACCGGGACAGTAACTATGGCTACACCTTC,CASRNRDSNYGYTF
TRBJ1-4,-,-,TRBV3-1/TRBV3-2,TGTGCCAGCACCAAGTATCCTTTGGAGGAAAAACTGTTTTTT,CASTKYPLEEKLFF
TRBJ1-1,TRBD1,-,TRBV9,TGTGCCAGCAGCTCAGTCACAGGGGGCTCTGAAGCTTTCTTT,CASSSVTGGSEAFF
TRBJ1-1,TRBD1,-,TRBV5-1,TGCGCCAGCAGCTTTACAGGGGGAGGGACTGAAGCTTTCTTT,CASSFTGGGTEAFF
TRBJ1-5,TRBD1,-,TRBV18,TGTGCCAGCTCCTCGGACAGGGCGGGAGTTGGGCAGCCCCAGCATTTT,CASSSDRAGVGQPQHF
TRBJ2-2,-,-,TRBV24-1,TGTGCCACCAGTGAGGGTTCTTGGCAGGGGCGGACCGGGGAGCTGTTTTTT,CATSEGSWQGRTGELFF
TRBJ1-3,TRBD1,-,TRBV6-5,TGTGCCAGCAGTATCCGACAGGGAACAGGAAACACCATATATTTT,CASSIRQGTGNTIYF
TRBJ1-1,-,-,TRBV10-1,TGCGCCAGCAGCACAGGGCCCGGGAACACTGAAGCTTTCTTT,CASSTGPGNTEAFF
TRBJ1-2,-,few,TRBV1,TGCACCAGCAGCCAAGAAGGACTGGATAACTATGGCTACACCTTC,CTSSQEGLDNYGYTF
TRBJ2-3,-,-,TRBV5-4,TGTGCCAGCAGCCTCAATAGGGGTTTAGGGCGTGTGGGCACAGATACGCAGTATTTT,CASSLNRGLGRVGTDTQYF
TRBJ1-6,TRBD1,-,TRBV4-2,TGTGCCAGCAGCCAAGACACCTTCGACAGGGGAAGATCACCCCTCCACTTT,CASSQDTFDRGRSPLHF
TRBJ1-1,-,-,TRBV18,TGTGCCAGCTCACCCCGCCTACAGGGAATAGAAACTGAAGCTTTCTTT,CASSPRLQGIETEAFF
TRBJ2-7,-,-,TRBV7-9,TGTGCCAGCAGCTTAGCGGCCCCCGACGAGCAGTACTTC,CASSLAAPDEQYF
TRBJ1-1,-,-,TRBV5-1,TGCGCCAGCAGCTTGAAAGGAGAGGGGACAAAAGCTTTCTTT,CASSLKGEGTKAFF
TRBJ1-2,-,once,TRBV6-5,TGTGCCAGCAGACTCTCAGGGGTCCGCTATGGCTACACCTTC,CASRLSGVRYGYTF
TRBJ2-2,-,-,TRBV5-4,TGTGCCAGCAGCCTAGAACTAGGGAAGACCGGGGAGCTGTTTTTT,CASSLELGKTGELFF
TRBJ2-7,-,-,TRBV7-8,TGTGCCAGCAGCTTGGACACAGGGCGAACTAAATACGAGCAGTACTTC,CASSLDTGRTKYEQYF
TRBJ1-1,TRBD1,-,TRBV27,TGTGCCAGCAGTTTAGGCGGGACAGCTGAAGCTTTCTTT,CASSLGGTAEAFF
TRBJ2-6,-,-,TRBV11-2,TGTGCCAGCAGCTTAAGCAGGGCCCTTCTCTCTGGGGCCAACGTCCTGACTTTC,CASSLSRALLSGANVLTF
TRBJ2-7,TRBD2,-,TRBV6-1,TGTGCCAGCAGTGAAAGGCTAGCGGGGACCTACGAGCAGTACTTC,CASSERLAGTYEQYF
TRBJ2-1,-,once,TRBV30,TGTGCCTGGAGTCCCAATTCAGAGCAGTTCTTC,CAWSPNSEQFF
TRBJ1-5,TRBD1,-,TRBV14,TGTGCCAGCAGTCAACAGGGGGCTGGGCAGCCCCAGCATTTT,CASSQQGAGQPQHF
TRBJ1-2,TRBD1,-,TRBV29-1,TGCAGCGTTCCTCGGACAGGGGGAGACTATGGCTACACCTTC,CSVPRTGGDYGYTF
TRBJ1-6,TRBD1,-,TRBV7-2,TGTGCCAGCAGCTTAGATACAGGGGGCGGAGACTCACCCCTCCACTTT,CASSLDTGGGDSPLHF
TRBJ1-1,TRBD1,-,TRBV29-1,TGCAGCGCTGCGGGGACAGGGGTCACTGAAGCTTTCTTT,CSAAGTGVTEAFF
TRBJ2-1,TRBD1,-,TRBV5-4,TGTGCCAGCAGCTCCCGACAGGGGGGAGCCTACAATGAGCAGTTCTTC,CASSSRQGGAYNEQFF
TRBJ2-1,TRBD1,-,TRBV5-4,TGTGCCAGCAGCTTTGTGCACAGGGGACCCAGCTCCTACAATGAGCAGTTCTTC,CASSFVHRGPSSYNEQFF
TRBJ1-4,-,-,TRBV15,TGTGCCACCAGCAGAGATCGCGCTACAGGGAATGAAAAACTGTTTTTT,CATSRDRATGNEKLFF
TRBJ2-7,TRBD2,once,TRBV7-2,TGTGCCAGCAGCTTAGGTAGCGGGGGGCCCTACGAGCAGTACTTC,CASSLGSGGPYEQYF
TRBJ2-7,TRBD2,-,TRBV30,TGTGCCTGGAGTGACGACCGGGAGGTGGGGCAGTACTTC,CAWSDDREVGQYF
TRBJ2-1,TRBD1,-,TRBV24-1,TGTGCCACCAGTGACACCGGGACAGCCAATGAGCAGTTCTTC,CATSDTGTANEQFF
TRBJ1-1,-,-,TRBV11-3,TGTGCCAGCAGCAGGGGCATGAACACTGAAGCTTTCTTT,CASSRGMNTEAFF
TRBJ1-5,-,-,TRBV6-6,TGTGCCAGCAGTTACGGGGCAGTAGAATTGCCCCAGCATTTT,CASSYGAVELPQHF
TRBJ2-7,TRBD1,-,TRBV13,TGTGCCAGCAGCTTAGCGAGGGGGCCCTCCTACGAGCAGTACTTC,CASSLARGPSYEQYF
TRBJ1-1,TRBD1,-,TRBV24-1,TGTGCCACCAGTGACAGGAACTACAGGGGGCCTATCACTGAAGCTTTCTTT,CATSDRNYRGPITEAFF
TRBJ1-5,-,-,TRBV21-1,TGTGCCAGCAGCTCAACACCCGGGCAAAGGGGGAATAGCAATCAGCCCCAGCATTTT,CASSSTPGQRGNSNQPQHF
TRBJ2-7,TRBD1,-,TRBV19,TGTGCCAGTAGTCGCCTATCCGGGACAGGGGAGAAGGACGAGCAGTACTTC,CASSRLSGTGEKDEQYF
TRBJ2-1,TRBD2,-,TRBV5-1,TGCGCCAGCAGCTTCCGGGGGGGCGTCAATGAGCAGTTCTTC,CASSFRGGVNEQFF
TRBJ1-1,TRBD1,-,TRBV7-9,TGTGCCAGCAGCTTAAGGGGGCTTGACACTGAAGCTTTCTTT,CASSLRGLDTEAFF
TRBJ1-1,-,once,TRBV10-3,TGTGCCATCAGGCCGTGGGAAGAGGGCGAAGCTTTCTTT,CAIRPWEEGEAFF
TRBJ2-2,TRBD2,-,TRBV4-2,TGTGCCAGCAGCCAATCCCTAGCGGGGGGCACCGGGGAGCTGTTTTTT,CASSQSLAGGTGELFF
TRBJ2-3,-,-,TRBV7-6,TGTGCCAGCAGCTCCTGGAGGGATACGCAGTATTTT,CASSSWRDTQYF
TRBJ1-1,-,-,TRBV11-2,TGTGCCAGCAGCTTAGATGAGGGTCGGACTGAAGCTTTCTTT,CASSLDEGRTEAFF
TRBJ2-3,-,few,TRBV5-6,TGTGCCAGCAATTTAGGGGTTGGAGATACGCAGTATTTT,CASNLGVGDTQYF
TRBJ1-3,TRBD1,once,TRBV12-5,TGTGCTAGTGGTTCCCCCTCGGCTGGACAGGGAGGAAACACCATATATTTT,CASGSPSAGQGGNTIYF
TRBJ1-1,TRBD1,-,TRBV2,TGTGCCAGCTCTTACAGGGGGGGGACTGAAGCTTTCTTT,CASSYRGGTEAFF
TRBJ2-2,-,-,TRBV12-3/TRBV12-4,TGTGCCAGCAGTAGGGGCGTGAGGGGGGAGCTGTTTTTT,CASSRGVRGELFF
TRBJ1-5,TRBD1,-,TRBV29-1,TGCAGCGTTGGGACAGGGGGCTACAATCAGCCCCAGCATTTT,CSVGTGGYNQPQHF
TRBJ2-7,-,once,TRBV7-8,TGTGCCAGCAGCTTAGCCTCGCGGCAGGGTTATAGCGAGCAGTACTTC,CASSLASRQGYSEQYF
TRBJ1-3,TRBD1,-,TRBV15,TGTGCCACCGGAAGGGACAGGGGGCAAGGAAACACCATATATTTT,CATGRDRGQGNTIYF
TRBJ1-1,-,-,TRBV2,TGTGCCAGCACCAAGGGGGGGTCAAACACTGAAGCTTTCTTT,CASTKGGSNTEAFF
TRBJ2-3,-,-,TRBV5-6,TGTGCCAGCAGCTTGGACGACGGGGTCACAGATACGCAGTATTTT,CASSLDDGVTDTQYF
TRBJ1-4,-,-,TRBV5-5,TGTGCCAGCAGCTTGGCCGGGCGGGGTGAAAAACTGTTTTTT,CASSLAGRGEKLFF